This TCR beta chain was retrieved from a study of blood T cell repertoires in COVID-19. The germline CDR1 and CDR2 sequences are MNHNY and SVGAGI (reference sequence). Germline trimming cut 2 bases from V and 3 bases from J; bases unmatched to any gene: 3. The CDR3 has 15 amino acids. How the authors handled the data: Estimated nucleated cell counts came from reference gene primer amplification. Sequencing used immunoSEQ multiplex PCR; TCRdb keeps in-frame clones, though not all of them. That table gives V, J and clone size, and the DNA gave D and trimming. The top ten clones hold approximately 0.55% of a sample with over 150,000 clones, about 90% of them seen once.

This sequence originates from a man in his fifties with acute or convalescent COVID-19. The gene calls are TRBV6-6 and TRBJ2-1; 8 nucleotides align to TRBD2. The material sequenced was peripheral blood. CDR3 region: CASSYGSGVYNEQFF. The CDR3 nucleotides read TGTGCCAGCAGTTACGGTAGCGGGGTCTACAATGAGCAGTTCTTC.